Listed here are 18 T cell receptor beta chains from one sample, sequenced in a study of CD8 T cells in Susac syndrome. Random hexamers served to reverse transcribe about 0.5 to 1 ug RNA. MiXCR was run by TCRdb on the immunoSEQ multiplex PCR reads, yielding one entry per CDR3 protein. The sample comprises about 150,000 distinct CDR3 sequences, around 95% of which are singletons, and over 0.12% rests with the top ten. Input material: CD8+ T cells from PBMCs. Source of these receptors: a human donor with multiple sclerosis.

The chain uses TRBV20-1 and TRBJ1-1; D is unresolved. Trimming removed 6 bases from V and 0 bases from J, with 11 bases in between. The CDR3 loop spans 13 amino acids. Germline V gene data show CDR1 as DFQATT and CDR2 as SNEGSKA (reference sequence). CDR3 amino acids: CSAPGRMNTEAFF. CDR3 DNA sequence: TGCAGTGCCCCGGGCCGGATGAACACTGAAGCTTTCTTT.

The rearrangement links TRBV7-9 to TRBJ2-2; D is possibly TRBD1 or TRBD2 (5 bases each). The length of the CDR3 is 14 residues. The germline V and J ends were trimmed by 5 bases and 3 bases, with 10 bases remaining between them. Germline CDR1 and CDR2: SEHNR and FQNEAQ (reference sequence). CDR3 sequence (DNA): TGTGCCAGCAGCCCAGGGACGTACACCGGGGAGCTGTTTTTT. It encodes CASSPGTYTGELFF.

The chain uses TRBV12-5 and TRBJ2-7; unclear D gene. Per the germline V gene, CDR1 is LGHNT and CDR2 is FRNRAP. This CDR3 is built from 12 residues. V was shortened by 9 bases and J by 2 bases, with 11 bases between the two germline ends. The CDR3 nucleotides read TGTGCTAGCCGACTGTCGACCTACGAGCAGTACTTC. Amino acid sequence: CASRLSTYEQYF.

This chain joins TRBV19 and TRBJ1-5; 7 nucleotides match TRBD1. Germline V gives CDR1 LNHDA, CDR2 SQIVND (reference sequence). The CDR3 is 13 residues long. V dropped 8 bases and J dropped 3; count of bases not matched to a gene: 4. CDR3 in DNA: TGTGCCAGTGGGACAGTTAACAATCAGCCCCAGCATTTT. This codes for CASGTVNNQPQHF.

The rearrangement uses TRBV29-1 and TRBJ2-7; TRBD2 matches 7 bases. With 6 bases clipped from V and 0 bases from J, the junction kept 2 bases outside the gene matches. CDR1 is SQVTM, CDR2 ANQGSEA, per germline. This CDR3 comprises 12 residues. The CDR3 nucleotides are TGCAGCGTGCGGGGGTACTCCTACGAGCAGTACTTC. It is translated as CSVRGYSYEQYF.

The rearrangement uses TRBV4-1 and TRBJ2-3; no clear D gene. The germline CDR1 and CDR2 sequences are MGHRA and YSYEKL. CDR3 size: 14 residues. V lost 0 bases and J 4 bases, leaving 8 bases between the germline ends. The CDR3 DNA reads as TGCGCCAGCAGCCAAGAAGGTGGTTCAGATACGCAGTATTTT. Translated: CASSQEGGSDTQYF.

As DNA, the CDR3 is TGCAGCGTTGAAGGTGTGGGGATTTCCACAGATACGCAGTATTTT. Protein product: CSVEGVGISTDTQYF. The V call is TRBV29-1, the J call TRBJ2-3; D is unresolved. Trimming shortened V by 1 base and J by 2 bases, and 13 bases separated the two germline ends. This CDR3 spans 15 amino acids. Germline V gives CDR1 SQVTM, CDR2 ANQGSEA.

The rearrangement links TRBV9 to TRBJ2-2, with TRBD1 matching over 8 bases. V lost 2 bases, J lost 6 bases, and 9 bases stayed unmatched. CDR3 size: 16 residues. Germline CDR1 SGDLS, CDR2 YYNGEE. CDR3 bases: TGTGCCAGCAGCGTCGGACAGGGTTCGAGGGCCGGGGAGCTGTTTTTT. This codes for CASSVGQGSRAGELFF.

The V gene is TRBV20-1, the J gene TRBJ2-7; 9 bases line up with TRBD2. The V gene's germline CDR1 is DFQATT and CDR2 SNEGSKA (reference sequence). The CDR3 is made up of 15 amino acids. The ends lost 6 bases at V and 2 bases at J; junction bases unmatched: 11. CDR3 DNA sequence: TGCAGTGCCCCTACGAAAGCGGGGGGCCCCTACGAGCAGTACTTC. This gives the protein CSAPTKAGGPYEQYF.

In this sample, this clonotype turned up once. The V and J genes are TRBV13 and TRBJ1-1; D perhaps matches TRBD1 (6 bases). Germline V gives CDR1 PRHDT, CDR2 FYEKMQ (reference sequence). Trimming removed 4 bases from V and 0 bases from J, with 12 bases in between. CDR3 size: 15 residues. The CDR3 loop is CASSWEGGMNTEAFF. In nucleotides, the CDR3 is TGTGCCAGCAGCTGGGAGGGGGGCATGAACACTGAAGCTTTCTTT.

This chain links TRBV7-9 with TRBJ2-7, with a weak D call TRBD2 (6 bases). The CDR3 length is 16 residues. The V end lost 1 base, the J end lost 3 bases, and 16 bases lay between the germline ends. CDR1 SEHNR and CDR2 FQNEAQ come from the germline V gene (reference sequence). Written as DNA, the CDR3 is TGTGCCAGCAGCTTAGGATCGGGACTCAACTTCTACGAGCAGTACTTC. The encoded protein is CASSLGSGLNFYEQYF.

The V gene is TRBV7-9, the J gene TRBJ2-1; D possibly corresponds to TRBD1 (5 bases). Germline CDR1 reads SEHNR; CDR2 reads FQNEAQ (reference sequence). CDR3 length: 16 amino acids. V was cut by 4 bases and J by 3 bases, with 16 bases left in between. The CDR3: CASSSPLGAVYNEQFF. CDR3 nucleotides: TGTGCCAGCAGCTCCCCGCTAGGGGCTGTCTACAATGAGCAGTTCTTC.

Only one count was recorded for this clonotype. V and J are TRBV7-8 and TRBJ2-7; D is unclear. Trimming pared 8 bases from V and 3 bases from J, leaving 23 bases between. The CDR3 runs to 16 residues. Germline assignment: CDR1 SGHVS and CDR2 FQNEAQ. The CDR3 here is CASGRTRQINNYEQYF. In DNA form, the CDR3 reads TGTGCCAGCGGAAGGACCCGTCAAATCAATAACTACGAGCAGTACTTC.

This clonotype showed up just once. J is TRBJ2-1 and V is TRBV7-8; 12 bases match TRBD2. The trim removed 5 bases at V and 6 bases at J, leaving 11 bases unmatched. Germline CDR1 reads SGHVS; CDR2 reads FQNEAQ. CDR3 length: 17 residues. In DNA form, the CDR3 reads TGTGCCAGCAGCCAAACGCCTAGCGGGGGGGCAGGCAATGAGCAGTTCTTC. Residues: CASSQTPSGGAGNEQFF.

The chain couples TRBV20-1 to TRBJ2-7; possibly TRBD1 or TRBD2 for D (5 bases each). Trimming cost V 2 bases and J 0 bases, with 14 bases left between them. CDR1 is DFQATT and CDR2 is SNEGSKA in the germline V gene (reference sequence). There are 15 residues in the CDR3. For the CDR3, the DNA is TGCAGTGCTAGACCCCACGGGGCGGTCTCCTACGAGCAGTACTTC. Its translation: CSARPHGAVSYEQYF.

The chain is built from TRBV4-1 and TRBJ2-3; a weak D match, TRBD2 (5 bases). V was pared by 0 bases and J by 8 bases, with 15 bases between. The V gene's germline CDR1 is MGHRA and CDR2 YSYEKL. CDR3 length: 15 residues. As DNA, the CDR3 is TGCGCCAGCAGCCAAGATACTGAGGGTGGGCGTACGCAGTATTTT. This translates into CASSQDTEGGRTQYF.

This clonotype was observed once. The chain carries TRBV7-3 and TRBJ2-1; 7 bases align to TRBD2. Germline V gene lookup returns CDR1 SGHTA and CDR2 FQGTGA. J gave up 3 bases and V 2 bases, and 4 bases lay outside the gene matches. This CDR3 has 15 amino acids. The CDR3 sequence is CASSLLGGSYNEQFF. DNA for the CDR3: TGTGCCAGCAGCTTATTGGGCGGGAGCTACAATGAGCAGTTCTTC.

The rearrangement links TRBV6-1 to TRBJ1-1; perhaps TRBD1 as D (5 bases). Germline CDR1 MNHNS, CDR2 SASEGT. The V end lost 7 bases, the J end lost 1 base, and 10 bases lay between the germline ends. This CDR3 has 13 residues. The DNA of the CDR3 is TGTGCCAGCACCCGAGGGGAGAACACTGAAGCTTTCTTT. As protein: CASTRGENTEAFF.